This TCR beta chain was identified in a study of CD8 T cells in acute hepatitis C reinfection (dated by TCRdb to the early 2020s). With regard to the full study: Both during acute infection and after viral clearance, the study profiled the TCRbeta repertoire of CD8+ T cells that were specific for the HCV NS3-1073 epitope. Paired acute and follow-up samples were contributed by four of the spontaneous resolvers.

The time point label, as the study defines it: naive CD8 control sorted from an acute-time-point sample. Enrolled in the Montreal Hepatitis C Cohort (HEPCO) in Canada, the donors were people who inject drugs, and these donors were followed every 3 months. Acute primary HCV infection was defined by a positive HCV RNA or antibody test following a negative test within the previous 24 weeks. Surface staining used CD3, CD8 and CD45RO antibodies, with an aqua fixable dye to exclude dead cells. 6 subjects who developed chronic infection, defined as HCV RNA positivity at 24 weeks, were also included in the cohort. From thawed, previously cryostored peripheral blood mononuclear cells, CD8+ T cells were purified through negative selection performed by means of the MACS CD8+ T cell Isolation Kit. Sorting of the cells was done on a BD FACSAria II cell sorter. CDR3 length: 12 amino acids, cysteine to phenylalanine. Here the CDR3 DNA is all that survives: 36 bases in frame from base 1. For CDR1 and CDR2, the germline V gene (reference sequence) lists PRHDT and FYEKMQ. V gives up 2 bases and J gives up 3 bases, and the segment between their germline ends measures 3 bases.

Genomic DNA was extracted from FACS-sorted cells, and TCRbeta chains were sequenced through the commercial immunoSEQ service. In the paper's pipeline: Repertoire data were analyzed with ImmunoSEQ Analyzer software v3.0 and R v3.5.1. Only productive rearrangements were analyzed, because any sequences with stop codons or out-of-frame rearrangements were filtered out. The sequencing provider supplied the metrics for Simpson diversity, Shannon entropy, CDR3 length and nucleotide addition. Clonotypes were categorized by frequency as dominant, sub-dominant, low or lowest abundance, and clonotypes below 0.1% were excluded from most analyses. A CDR3 amino acid clonotype was called public when found in at least two subjects at a cumulative frequency of at least 0.5%. In its TCRdb copy, this immuneACCESS table keeps in-frame sequences only and misses some clones. Where compared with another copy, unresolved V genes explain less than half of these, and the others have no known cause. That table supplies the V and J calls and clone size; D and trimming were determined from the DNA. The sample table shows about 38,000 clones, and approximately 87% are seen once. In total, the top ten clones hold roughly 0.46% of the sample.

The full study reports these points: NS3-1073 specific cells were too rare to sort in chronically infected subjects, so no follow-up repertoires exist for those subjects. Preferential use of the TRBV04 and TRBV06 gene families was observed in all groups, and this preferential usage was not explained by overrepresentation in the naive pool. Some 13 public clonotypes were found regardless of outcome; one public clonotype used V04-02/J02-02. It was rare for CDR3 sequences to be shared with other epitopes, and exact matching may have been limited by differing sequencing approaches. Because bulk sequencing was performed on the TCRbeta chain only, alphabeta pairing of public clonotypes could not be determined. High diversity was observed in NS3-1073 specific repertoires, and no significant differences in diversity were found between acute resolver, follow-up resolver and acute chronic samples.

About this clone itself: Its specific antigen is unknown. No clone much larger than this one lies a single base away; base qualities are absent.

The receptor was isolated from a man aged 25-40 years with chronic hepatitis C. Specimen: naive CD8+ T cells from PBMCs. Read against the paper, the sample's cell subset or site label means: sorted total naive CD45RO-negative CD8+ T cells. This chain is built from TRBV13 and TRBJ2-3; the D segment cannot be called with confidence. The CDR3 corresponds to CASSLPTDTQYF. The bases are TGTGCCAGCAGCTTACCAACAGATACGCAGTATTTT.